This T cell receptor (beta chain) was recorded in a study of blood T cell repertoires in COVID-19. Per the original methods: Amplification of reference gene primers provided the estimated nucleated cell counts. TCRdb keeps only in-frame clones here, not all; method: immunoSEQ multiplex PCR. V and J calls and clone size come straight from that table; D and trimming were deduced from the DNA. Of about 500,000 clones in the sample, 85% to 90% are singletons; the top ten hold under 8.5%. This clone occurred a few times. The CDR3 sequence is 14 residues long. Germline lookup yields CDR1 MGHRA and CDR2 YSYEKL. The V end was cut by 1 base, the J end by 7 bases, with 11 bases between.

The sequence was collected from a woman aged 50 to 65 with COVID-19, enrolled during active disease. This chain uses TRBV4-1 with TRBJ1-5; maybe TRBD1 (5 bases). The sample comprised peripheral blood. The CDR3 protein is CASSQASSGQPQHF. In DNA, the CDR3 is TGCGCCAGCAGCCAAGCCAGTTCAGGGCAGCCCCAGCATTTT.